The clone carrying this TCR beta chain was detected only a few times. Trimming left V 3 bases short and J 0 bases short, with 7 bases between. The CDR3 contains 14 residues. Germline V gives CDR1 KGHSH, CDR2 LQKENI. The sample is drawn from a study of T-cell memory formation after mild COVID-19. One entry per CDR3 protein, called by TCRdb with MiXCR from the 5' RACE reads. The sample lists around 36,000 distinct CDR3 sequences, approximately 10% occurring once. The gene calls are TRBV18 and TRBJ2-3; a possible D gene is TRBD1 (6 bases). The sample consisted of PBMCs or a T cell subset sorted from them (not recorded which). This sequence originates from a man younger than 30 who had mild COVID-19 (a few samples of this study predate the infection). Cell type and time point are not known. The chain's CDR3 is CASSPDRSTDTQYF. In nucleotides, the CDR3 is TGTGCCAGCTCACCCGACAGGAGCACAGATACGCAGTATTTT.